Presented here are 4 T cell receptor beta chains from one specimen sequenced in a study of blood T cell repertoires in COVID-19. Profiling relied on immunoSEQ multiplex PCR, and the TCRdb table lists in-frame clones only, not all of them. The sample carries about 340,000 clones, about 86% recorded once. Sequencing input: peripheral blood. The receptors shown here come from a man aged 25-45 years with active or convalescent COVID-19.

This clone has a single count. This chain connects TRBV2 to TRBJ2-7; 7 bases are a match to TRBD2. Germline CDR1 SNHLY, CDR2 FYNNEI. There are 14 residues in the CDR3. After removal of 2 bases from V and 2 bases from J, the junction contained 3 bases not matched to a gene. The CDR3 reads CASSELAATYEQYF. The DNA of the CDR3 is TGTGCCAGCAGTGAACTAGCGGCGACCTACGAGCAGTACTTC.

With regard to this clone: This same CDR3 is encoded by further DNA sequences in the sample. The rearrangement uses TRBV3-1 (or the pseudogene TRBV3-2) and TRBJ1-2; a possible D gene is TRBD1 (5 bases). V dropped 4 bases and J dropped 3 bases, with 12 bases sitting between them. This CDR3 comprises 14 residues. From germline, CDR1 is LGHDT and CDR2 YNNKEL (reference sequence). The CDR3 region has the DNA TGTGCCAGCAGCCCCCAGGGAGGGGACTATGGCTACACCTTC. Amino acid sequence: CASSPQGGDYGYTF.

This chain links TRBV30 with TRBJ2-4; possibly TRBD1 for D (6 bases). V lost 2 bases to trimming and J lost 7 bases, with 18 bases between them. This CDR3 contains 15 residues. In germline, CDR1 is GTSNPN, CDR2 SVGIG (reference sequence). CDR3 DNA: TGTGCCTGGAGTCGCACGACCAGGCAGGGGAACATTCAGTACTTC. Protein sequence: CAWSRTTRQGNIQYF. Full variable domain (rest looked up from reference TRBV30 and TRBJ2-4): SQTIHQWPATLVQPVGSPLSLECTVEGTSNPNLYWYRQAAGRGLQLLFYSVGIGQISSEVPQNLSASRPQDRQFILSSKKLLLSDSGFYLCAWSRTTRQGNIQYFGAGTRLSVL.

The CDR3 here is CASSQEVQVRGYTF. The CDR3 region has the DNA TGTGCCAGCAGCCAGGAGGTGCAGGTTCGGGGCTACACCTTC. V usage is TRBV5-4 and J usage is TRBJ1-2, with D uncertain. CDR1 is SGHNT, CDR2 YYREEE, per germline (reference sequence). The V end was cut by 4 bases, the J end by 8 bases, with 18 bases between. CDR3 length: 14 amino acids.